This T cell receptor beta chain was identified in a study of blood T cell repertoires in COVID-19. While infection was still active, Seattle patients were enrolled and then followed longitudinally. Sequencing was performed with immunoSEQ multiplex PCR; in TCRdb, only in-frame clones are kept and a portion is missing. This table has approximately 140,000 clones, about nine tenths appearing once. This CDR3 comprises 11 residues. Germline CDR1 is DFQATT and CDR2 is SNEGSKA (reference sequence). Between the trimmed V and J ends, which lost 4 bases and 2 bases, there was a span of 6 bases. The clonotype was recovered from a human donor with COVID-19, enrolled during active disease. The donor label of this sample is uncertain. The sample comprised peripheral blood. The chain links TRBV20-1 to TRBJ2-7, with D hard to call. This CDR3 reads CSANGAYEQYF. CDR3 nucleotides: TGCAGTGCTAACGGAGCCTACGAGCAGTACTTC.